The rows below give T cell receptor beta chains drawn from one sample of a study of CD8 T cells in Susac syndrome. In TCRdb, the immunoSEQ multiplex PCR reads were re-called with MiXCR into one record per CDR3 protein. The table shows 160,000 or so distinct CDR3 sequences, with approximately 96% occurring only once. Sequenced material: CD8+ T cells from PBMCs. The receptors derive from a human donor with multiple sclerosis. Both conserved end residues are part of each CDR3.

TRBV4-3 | CASSHDGTLGERNEQFF
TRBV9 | CASSPSPGIRPDTQYF
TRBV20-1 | CSARAFGESSYEQYF
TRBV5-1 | CASSLVGGAEAFF
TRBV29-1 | CSAVGGPGELFF
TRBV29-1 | CSVARGGNYEQYF
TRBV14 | CASSQDRGFHTEAFF
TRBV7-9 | CASSPRENGYTF
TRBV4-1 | CASSQGGQAWAKNIQYF
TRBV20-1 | CSARIPQMTVEGGGYTF
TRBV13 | CASSSPGLAGKNIQYF
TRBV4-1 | CASSLTGDTGELFF
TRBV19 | CASKMGNTYNEQFF
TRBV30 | CAWSGIGEPGYGYTF
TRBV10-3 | CAISGDPDSYGYTF
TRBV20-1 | CSANRQGLGLNTEAFF
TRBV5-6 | CASSLGQSAFF
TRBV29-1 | CSAWTSGGVKDTQYF
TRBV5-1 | CASSLSGAFF
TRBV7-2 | CASSLVDRGPKNIQYF
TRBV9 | CASRTGEGENEQFF
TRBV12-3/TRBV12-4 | CASSPGGGNSPLHF
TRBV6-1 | CASSGTSGGPNEQFF
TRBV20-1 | CSASPLAGAEEQYF
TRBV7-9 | CASSPVDYEQYF